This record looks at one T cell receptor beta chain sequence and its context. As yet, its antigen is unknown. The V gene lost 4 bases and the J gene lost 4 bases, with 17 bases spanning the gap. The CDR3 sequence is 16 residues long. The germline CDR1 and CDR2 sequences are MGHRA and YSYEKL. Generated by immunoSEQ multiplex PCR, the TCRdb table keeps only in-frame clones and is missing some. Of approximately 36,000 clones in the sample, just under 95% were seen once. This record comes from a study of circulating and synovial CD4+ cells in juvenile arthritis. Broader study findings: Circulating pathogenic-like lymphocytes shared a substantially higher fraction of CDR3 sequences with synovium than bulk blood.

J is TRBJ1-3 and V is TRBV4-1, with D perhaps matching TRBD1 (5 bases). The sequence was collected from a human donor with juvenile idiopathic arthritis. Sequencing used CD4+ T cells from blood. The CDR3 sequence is CASSRGGRGNGNTIYF. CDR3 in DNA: TGCGCCAGCAGCCGCGGGGGTCGAGGGAACGGAAACACCATATATTTT.